This T cell receptor (beta chain) was retrieved from a study of T cell repertoires in aging, cancer and after chemotherapy. Regarding the study as a whole: Hematological cancer patients had lymphoid organ infiltration that may impair thymic emigration or T cell expansion.

Relative to its sample, this clonotype is medium-sized (0.01 to 0.1%). Its antigen remains unknown. Amplification of TCR beta used genomic DNA extracted from peripheral blood. Unmatched junction bases numbered 3, after V lost 2 bases and J lost 2 bases. From germline, CDR1 is SQVTM and CDR2 ANQGSEA. The CDR3 consists of 13 residues. Rearranged V-D-J TRB sequences were amplified with a mixed TRB-A/B primer pool. Using its own MiXCR run on the multiplex PCR reads, TCRdb lists one record per CDR3 protein. The sample comprises roughly 3,000 distinct CDR3 sequences, 50% to 70% of which are singletons, and about three fifths rests with the top ten.

Sequencing was carried out using blood. The clonotype originates from a human donor with a blood cancer. The chain is built from TRBV29-1 and TRBJ2-7, with TRBD1 matching 7 bases. CDR3 sequence: CSVELDRTYEQYF. For the CDR3, the DNA is TGCAGCGTTGAATTGGACAGGACCTACGAGCAGTACTTC.